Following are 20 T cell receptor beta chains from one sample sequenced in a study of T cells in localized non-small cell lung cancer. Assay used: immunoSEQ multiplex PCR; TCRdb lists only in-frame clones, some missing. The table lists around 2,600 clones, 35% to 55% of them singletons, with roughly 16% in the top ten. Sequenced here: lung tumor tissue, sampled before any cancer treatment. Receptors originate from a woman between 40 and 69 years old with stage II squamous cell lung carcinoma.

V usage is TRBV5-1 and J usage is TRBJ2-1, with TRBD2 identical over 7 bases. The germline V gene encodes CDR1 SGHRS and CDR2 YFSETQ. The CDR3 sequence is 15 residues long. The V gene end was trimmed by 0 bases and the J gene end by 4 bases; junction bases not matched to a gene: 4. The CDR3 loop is CASSLAGGKYNEQFF. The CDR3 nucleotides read TGCGCCAGCAGCTTGGCGGGAGGTAAATACAATGAGCAGTTCTTC.

The CDR3 DNA sequence: TGTGCCAGCCGGACAGGGGGCCTTGTAGCCGGGGAGCTGTTTTTT. It yields the protein CASRTGGLVAGELFF. The chain combines TRBV2 with TRBJ2-2; 11 nucleotides match TRBD1. This CDR3 is built from 15 residues. The ends lost 8 bases at V and 6 bases at J; junction bases unmatched: 8. Germline loops: CDR1 SNHLY, CDR2 FYNNEI.

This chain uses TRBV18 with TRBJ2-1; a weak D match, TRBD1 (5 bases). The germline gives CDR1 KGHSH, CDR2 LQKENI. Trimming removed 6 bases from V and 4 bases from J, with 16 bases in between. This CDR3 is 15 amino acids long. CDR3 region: CASSPPGNTYNEQFF. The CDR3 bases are TGTGCCAGCTCCCCCCCAGGGAATACTTACAATGAGCAGTTCTTC.

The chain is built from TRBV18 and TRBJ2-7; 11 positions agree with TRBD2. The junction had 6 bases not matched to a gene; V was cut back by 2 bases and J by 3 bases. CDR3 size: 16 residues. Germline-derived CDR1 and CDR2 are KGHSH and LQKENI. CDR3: CASSPVSGTSGYEQYF. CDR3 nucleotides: TGTGCCAGCTCACCAGTCTCCGGGACTAGCGGCTACGAGCAGTACTTC.

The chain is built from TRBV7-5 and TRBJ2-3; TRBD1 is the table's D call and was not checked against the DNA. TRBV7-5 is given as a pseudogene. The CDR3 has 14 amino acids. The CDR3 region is CVSSEGGGADTQYF. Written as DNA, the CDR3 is TGTGTCAGCAGCGAAGGAGGGGGCGCAGATACGCAGTATTTT.

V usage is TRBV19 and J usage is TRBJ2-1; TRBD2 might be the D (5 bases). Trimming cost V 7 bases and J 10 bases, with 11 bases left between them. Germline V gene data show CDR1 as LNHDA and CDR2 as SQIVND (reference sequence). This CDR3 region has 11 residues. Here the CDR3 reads CASTRRGEQFF. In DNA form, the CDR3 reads TGTGCCAGTACCCGTCGGGGAGAGCAGTTCTTC.

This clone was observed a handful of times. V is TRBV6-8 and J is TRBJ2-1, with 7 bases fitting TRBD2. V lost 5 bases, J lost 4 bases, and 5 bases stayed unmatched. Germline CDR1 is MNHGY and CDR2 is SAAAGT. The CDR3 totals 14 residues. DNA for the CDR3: TGTGCCAGCAGTCCCATGGGGGGGTACAATGAGCAGTTCTTC. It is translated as CASSPMGGYNEQFF.

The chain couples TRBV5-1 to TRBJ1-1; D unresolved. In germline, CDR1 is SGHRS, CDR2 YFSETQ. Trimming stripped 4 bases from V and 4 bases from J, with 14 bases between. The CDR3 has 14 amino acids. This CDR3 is CASSPDLLLTEAFF. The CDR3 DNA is TGCGCCAGCAGCCCTGACCTTTTACTCACTGAAGCTTTCTTT. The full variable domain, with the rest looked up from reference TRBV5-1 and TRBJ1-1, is KAGVTQTPRYLIKTRGQQVTLSCSPISGHRSVSWYQQTPGQGLQFLFEYFSETQRNKGNFPGRFSGRQFSNSRSEMNVSTLELGDSALYLCASSPDLLLTEAFFGQGTRLTVV.

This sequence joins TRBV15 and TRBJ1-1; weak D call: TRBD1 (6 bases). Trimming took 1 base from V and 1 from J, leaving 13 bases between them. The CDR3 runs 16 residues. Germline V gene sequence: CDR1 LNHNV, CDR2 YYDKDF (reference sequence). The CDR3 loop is CATSRGTRTENTEAFF. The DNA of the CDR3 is TGTGCCACCAGCAGAGGCACGAGGACAGAGAACACTGAAGCTTTCTTT.

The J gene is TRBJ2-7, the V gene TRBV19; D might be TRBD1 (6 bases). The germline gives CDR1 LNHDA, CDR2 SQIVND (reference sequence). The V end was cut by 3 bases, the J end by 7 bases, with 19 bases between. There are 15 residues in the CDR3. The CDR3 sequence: CASSMAQGSFLEQYF. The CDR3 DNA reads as TGTGCCAGTAGTATGGCACAGGGATCCTTCCTTGAGCAGTACTTC.

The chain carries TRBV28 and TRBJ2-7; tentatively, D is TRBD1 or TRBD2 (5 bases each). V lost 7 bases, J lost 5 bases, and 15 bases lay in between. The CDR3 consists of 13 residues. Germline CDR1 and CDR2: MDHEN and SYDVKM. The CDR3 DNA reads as TGTGCCAGCACTTCTGGAGAGGGGAACGAGCAGTACTTC. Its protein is CASTSGEGNEQYF. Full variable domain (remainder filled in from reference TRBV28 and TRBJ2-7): DVKVTQSSRYLVKRTGEKVFLECVQDMDHENMFWYRQDPGLGLRLIYFSYDVKMKEKGDIPEGYSVSREKKERFSLILESASTNQTSMYLCASTSGEGNEQYFGPGTRLTVT.

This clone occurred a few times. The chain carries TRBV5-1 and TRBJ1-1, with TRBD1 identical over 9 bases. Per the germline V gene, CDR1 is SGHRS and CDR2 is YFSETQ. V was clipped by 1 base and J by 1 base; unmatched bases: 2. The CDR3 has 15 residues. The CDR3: CASSLRGQGNTEAFF. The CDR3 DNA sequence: TGCGCCAGCAGCTTGAGGGGACAGGGGAACACTGAAGCTTTCTTT.

CDR3 sequence: CVTSGGAYEQYV. The CDR3 bases are TGTGTCACCAGCGGGGGGGCCTACGAGCAGTACGTC. The rearrangement uses TRBV6-8 and TRBJ2-7; TRBD2 agrees at 10 bases. The CDR3 is 12 amino acids. Germline values: CDR1 MNHGY, CDR2 SAAAGT.

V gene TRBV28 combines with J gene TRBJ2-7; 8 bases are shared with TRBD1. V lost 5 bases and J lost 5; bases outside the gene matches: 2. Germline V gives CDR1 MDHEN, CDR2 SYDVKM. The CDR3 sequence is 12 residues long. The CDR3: CASSVDRDEQYF. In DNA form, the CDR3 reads TGTGCCAGCAGTGTGGACAGGGACGAGCAGTACTTC.

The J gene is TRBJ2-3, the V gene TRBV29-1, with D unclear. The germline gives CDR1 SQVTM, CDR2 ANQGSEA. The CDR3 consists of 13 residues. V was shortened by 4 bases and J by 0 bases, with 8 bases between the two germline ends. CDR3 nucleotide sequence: TGCAGCGTTGGGATAGAAAGCACAGATACGCAGTATTTT. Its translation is CSVGIESTDTQYF.

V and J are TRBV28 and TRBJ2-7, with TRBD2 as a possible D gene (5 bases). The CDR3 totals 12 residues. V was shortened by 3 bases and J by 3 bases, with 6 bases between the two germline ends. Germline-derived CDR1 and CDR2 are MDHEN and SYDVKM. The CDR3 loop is CASSFGVYEQYV. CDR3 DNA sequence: TGTGCCAGCAGTTTCGGGGTCTACGAGCAGTACGTC.

The CDR3 loop reads CATSDTHGYTF. CDR3 coding DNA: TGTGCCACCTCGGACACTCACGGCTACACCTTC. V usage is TRBV19 and J usage is TRBJ1-2; maybe TRBD1 (5 bases). Germline V lookup: CDR1 LNHDA, CDR2 SQIVND (reference sequence). This CDR3 has 11 residues. Deletions cut 10 bases from V and 8 bases from J, with 14 bases between.

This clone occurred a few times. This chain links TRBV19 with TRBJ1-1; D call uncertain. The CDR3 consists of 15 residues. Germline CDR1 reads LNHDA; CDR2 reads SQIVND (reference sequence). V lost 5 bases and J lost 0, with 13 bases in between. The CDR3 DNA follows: TGTGCCAGTAGTCACCTGGGTATGATGAACACTGAAGCTTTCTTT. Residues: CASSHLGMMNTEAFF. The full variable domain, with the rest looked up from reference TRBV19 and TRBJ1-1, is DGGITQSPKYLFRKEGQNVTLSCEQNLNHDAMYWYRQDPGQGLRLIYYSQIVNDFQKGDIAEGYSVSREKKESFPLTVTSAQKNPTAFYLCASSHLGMMNTEAFFGQGTRLTVV.

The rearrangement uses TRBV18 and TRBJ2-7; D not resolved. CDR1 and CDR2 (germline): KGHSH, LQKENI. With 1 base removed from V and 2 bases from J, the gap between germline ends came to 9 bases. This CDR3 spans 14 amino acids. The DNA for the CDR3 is TGTGCCAGCTCACCACGTCCAACACCCTACGAGCAGTACGTC. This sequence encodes CASSPRPTPYEQYV.

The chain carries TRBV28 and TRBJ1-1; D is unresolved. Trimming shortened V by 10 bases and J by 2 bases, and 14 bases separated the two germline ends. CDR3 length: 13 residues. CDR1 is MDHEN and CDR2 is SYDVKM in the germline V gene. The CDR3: CAIRGFSNTEAFF. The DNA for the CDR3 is TGTGCCATCCGCGGATTTTCAAACACTGAAGCTTTCTTT.